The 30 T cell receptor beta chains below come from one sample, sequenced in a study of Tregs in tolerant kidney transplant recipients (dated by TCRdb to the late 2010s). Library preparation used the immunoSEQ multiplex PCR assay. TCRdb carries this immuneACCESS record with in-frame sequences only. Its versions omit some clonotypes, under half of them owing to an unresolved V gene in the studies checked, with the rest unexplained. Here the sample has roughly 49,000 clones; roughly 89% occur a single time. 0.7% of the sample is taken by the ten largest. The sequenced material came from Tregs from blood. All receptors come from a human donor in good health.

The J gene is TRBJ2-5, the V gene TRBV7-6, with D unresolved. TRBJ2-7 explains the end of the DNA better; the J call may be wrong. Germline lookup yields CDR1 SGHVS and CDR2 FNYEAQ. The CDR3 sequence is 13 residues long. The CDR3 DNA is TGTGCCAGCAGCGCATCAAGGAACAACGAGCAGTACTTC. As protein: CASSASRNNEQYF.

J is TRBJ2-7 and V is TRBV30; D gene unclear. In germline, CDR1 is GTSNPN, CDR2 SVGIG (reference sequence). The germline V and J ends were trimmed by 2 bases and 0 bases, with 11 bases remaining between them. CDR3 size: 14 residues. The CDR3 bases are TGTGCCTGGAGTACCAGGACCTACTCCTACGAGCAGTACTTC. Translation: CAWSTRTYSYEQYF.

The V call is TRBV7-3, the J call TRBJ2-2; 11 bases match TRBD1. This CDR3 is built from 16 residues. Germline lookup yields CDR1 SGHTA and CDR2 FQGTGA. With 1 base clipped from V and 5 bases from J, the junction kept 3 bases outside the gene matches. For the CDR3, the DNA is TGTGCCAGCAGCTTAAGGGGACAGGGGGATACCGGGGAGCTGTTTTTT. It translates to CASSLRGQGDTGELFF.

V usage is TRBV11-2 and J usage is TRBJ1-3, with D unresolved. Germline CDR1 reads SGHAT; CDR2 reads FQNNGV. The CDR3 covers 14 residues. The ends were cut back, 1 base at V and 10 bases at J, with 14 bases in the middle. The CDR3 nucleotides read TGTGCCAGCAGCTTAGTTGGACCCCCAGGTACCATATATTTT. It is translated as CASSLVGPPGTIYF.

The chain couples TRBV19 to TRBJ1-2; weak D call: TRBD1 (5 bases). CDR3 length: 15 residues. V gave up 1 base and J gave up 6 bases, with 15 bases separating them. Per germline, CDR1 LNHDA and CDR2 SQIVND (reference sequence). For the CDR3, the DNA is TGTGCCAGTAGTATAGGAAGGGGTTCAGCTCATGGCTACACCTTC. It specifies CASSIGRGSAHGYTF. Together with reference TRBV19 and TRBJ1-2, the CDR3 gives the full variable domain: DGGITQSPKYLFRKEGQNVTLSCEQNLNHDAMYWYRQDPGQGLRLIYYSQIVNDFQKGDIAEGYSVSREKKESFPLTVTSAQKNPTAFYLCASSIGRGSAHGYTFGSGTRLTVV.

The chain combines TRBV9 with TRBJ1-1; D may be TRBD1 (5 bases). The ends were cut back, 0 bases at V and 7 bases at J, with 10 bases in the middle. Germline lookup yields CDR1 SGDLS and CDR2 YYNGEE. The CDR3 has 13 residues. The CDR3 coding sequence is TGTGCCAGCAGCGTAGTGGAGGGGATTGAAGCTTTCTTT. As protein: CASSVVEGIEAFF.

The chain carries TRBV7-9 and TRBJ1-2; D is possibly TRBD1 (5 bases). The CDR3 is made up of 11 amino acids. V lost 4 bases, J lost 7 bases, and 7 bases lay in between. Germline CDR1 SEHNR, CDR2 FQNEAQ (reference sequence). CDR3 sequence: CASSSGPGYTF. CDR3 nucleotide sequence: TGTGCCAGCAGCTCGGGACCTGGCTACACCTTC.

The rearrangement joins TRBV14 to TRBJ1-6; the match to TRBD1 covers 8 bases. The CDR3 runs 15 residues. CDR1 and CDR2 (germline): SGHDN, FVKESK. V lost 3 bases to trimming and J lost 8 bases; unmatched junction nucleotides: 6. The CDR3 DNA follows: TGTGCCAGCAGCCATAGGGGACAGGCTTATTCACCCCTCCACTTT. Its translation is CASSHRGQAYSPLHF.

The CDR3 bases are TGTGCCAGCAGTGCCGCGGGTGGGCCAGATACGCAGTATTTT. Its protein is CASSAAGGPDTQYF. This chain joins TRBV6-6 and TRBJ2-3; tentative D call: TRBD2 (5 bases). Per the germline V gene, CDR1 is MNHNY and CDR2 is SVGAGI (reference sequence). The ends were cut back, 5 bases at V and 4 bases at J, with 13 bases in the middle. The CDR3 length is 14 residues.

The CDR3 protein is CASSPPLGSGAKNIQYF. CDR3 DNA: TGTGCCAGCTCACCACCGCTTGGGTCCGGCGCCAAAAACATTCAGTACTTC. The rearrangement links TRBV18 to TRBJ2-4; D ambiguous. V lost 0 bases and J lost 1, with 13 bases in between. CDR3 length: 17 residues. Germline V gives CDR1 KGHSH, CDR2 LQKENI.

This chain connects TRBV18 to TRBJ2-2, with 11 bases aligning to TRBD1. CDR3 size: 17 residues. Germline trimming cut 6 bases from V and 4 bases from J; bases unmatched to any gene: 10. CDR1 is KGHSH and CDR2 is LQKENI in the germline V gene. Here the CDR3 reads CASSRTGTGGSTGELFF. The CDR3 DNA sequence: TGTGCCAGCTCGCGTACCGGGACAGGGGGAAGCACCGGGGAGCTGTTTTTT. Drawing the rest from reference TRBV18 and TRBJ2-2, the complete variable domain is NAGVMQNPRHLVRRRGQEARLRCSPMKGHSHVYWYRQLPEEGLKFMVYLQKENIIDESGMPKERFSAEFPKEGPSILRIQQVVRGDSAAYFCASSRTGTGGSTGELFFGEGSRLTVL.

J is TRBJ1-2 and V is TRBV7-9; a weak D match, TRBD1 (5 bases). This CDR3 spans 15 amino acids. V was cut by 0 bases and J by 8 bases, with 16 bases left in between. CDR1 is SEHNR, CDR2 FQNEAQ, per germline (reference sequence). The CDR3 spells CASSLAHPGLGGYTF. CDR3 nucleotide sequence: TGTGCCAGCAGCTTAGCGCATCCAGGGCTGGGAGGCTACACCTTC.

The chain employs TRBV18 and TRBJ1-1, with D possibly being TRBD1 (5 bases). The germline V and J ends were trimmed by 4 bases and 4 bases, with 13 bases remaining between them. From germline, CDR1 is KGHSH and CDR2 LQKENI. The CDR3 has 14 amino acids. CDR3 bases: TGTGCCAGCTCACAAGACAGTGTGAGCACTGAAGCTTTCTTT. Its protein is CASSQDSVSTEAFF.

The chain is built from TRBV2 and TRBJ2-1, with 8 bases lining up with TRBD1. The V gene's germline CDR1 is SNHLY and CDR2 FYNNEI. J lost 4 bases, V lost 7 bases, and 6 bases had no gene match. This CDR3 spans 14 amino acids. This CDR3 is CASTGTGVYNEQFF. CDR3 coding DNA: TGTGCCAGCACCGGGACAGGAGTTTACAATGAGCAGTTCTTC.

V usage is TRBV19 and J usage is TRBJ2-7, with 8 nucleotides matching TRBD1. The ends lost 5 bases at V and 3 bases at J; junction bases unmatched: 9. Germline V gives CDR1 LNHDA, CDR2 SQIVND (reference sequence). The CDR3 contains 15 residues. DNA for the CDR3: TGTGCCAGTAGTTTTTCGACAGGGGAACACTACGAGCAGTACTTC. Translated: CASSFSTGEHYEQYF.

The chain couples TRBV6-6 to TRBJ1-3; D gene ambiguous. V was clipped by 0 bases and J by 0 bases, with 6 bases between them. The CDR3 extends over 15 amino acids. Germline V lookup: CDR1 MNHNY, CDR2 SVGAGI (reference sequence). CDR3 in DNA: TGTGCCAGCAGTTACTCAGGCAACTCTGGAAACACCATATATTTT. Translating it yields CASSYSGNSGNTIYF.

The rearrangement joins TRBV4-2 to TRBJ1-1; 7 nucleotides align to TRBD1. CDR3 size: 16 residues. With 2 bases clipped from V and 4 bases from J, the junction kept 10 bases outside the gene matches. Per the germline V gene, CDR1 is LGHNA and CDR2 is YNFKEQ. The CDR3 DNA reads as TGTGCCAGCAGCCAATCTCGGACAGGACCTGCCACTGAAGCTTTCTTT. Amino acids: CASSQSRTGPATEAFF.

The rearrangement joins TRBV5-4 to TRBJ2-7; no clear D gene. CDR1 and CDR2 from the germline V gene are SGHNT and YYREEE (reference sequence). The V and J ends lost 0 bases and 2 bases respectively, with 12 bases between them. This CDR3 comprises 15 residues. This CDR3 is CASSLDGPQTYEQYF. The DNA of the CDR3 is TGTGCCAGCAGCTTGGACGGGCCACAGACCTACGAGCAGTACTTC.

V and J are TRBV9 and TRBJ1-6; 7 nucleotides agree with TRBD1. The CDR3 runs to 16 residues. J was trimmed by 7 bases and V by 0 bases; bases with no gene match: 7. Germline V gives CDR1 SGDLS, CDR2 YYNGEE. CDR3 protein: CASSVGGRGRNSPLHF. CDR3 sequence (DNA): TGTGCCAGCAGCGTAGGAGGCAGGGGGAGAAATTCACCCCTCCACTTT.

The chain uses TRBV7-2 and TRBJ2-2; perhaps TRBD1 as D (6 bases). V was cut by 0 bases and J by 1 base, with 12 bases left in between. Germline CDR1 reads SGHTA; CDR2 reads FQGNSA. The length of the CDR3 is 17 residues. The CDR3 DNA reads TGTGCCAGCAGCTTAGCGACCGGGACAATGAACACCGGGGAGCTGTTTTTT. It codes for CASSLATGTMNTGELFF. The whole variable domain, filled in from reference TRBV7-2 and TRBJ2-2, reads GAGVSQSPSNKVTEKGKDVELRCDPISGHTALYWYRQSLGQGLEFLIYFQGNSAPDKSGLPSDRFSAERTGGSVSTLTIQRTQQEDSAVYLCASSLATGTMNTGELFFGEGSRLTVL.

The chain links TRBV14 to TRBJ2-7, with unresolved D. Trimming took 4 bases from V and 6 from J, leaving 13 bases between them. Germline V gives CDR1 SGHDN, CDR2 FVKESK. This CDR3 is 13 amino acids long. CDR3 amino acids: CASSRHVGLEQYF. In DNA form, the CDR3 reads TGTGCCAGCAGCCGACACGTCGGGCTCGAGCAGTACTTC.

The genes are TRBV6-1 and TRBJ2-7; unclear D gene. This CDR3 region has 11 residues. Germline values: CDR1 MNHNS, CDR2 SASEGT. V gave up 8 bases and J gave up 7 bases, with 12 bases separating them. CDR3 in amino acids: CASRRMAEQYF. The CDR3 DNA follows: TGTGCCAGCCGCCGAATGGCAGAGCAGTACTTC.

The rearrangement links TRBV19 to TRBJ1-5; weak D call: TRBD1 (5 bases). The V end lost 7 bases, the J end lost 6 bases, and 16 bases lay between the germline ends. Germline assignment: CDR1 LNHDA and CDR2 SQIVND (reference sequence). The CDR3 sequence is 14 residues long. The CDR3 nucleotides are TGTGCCAGTACAGGGCGTGGGGGGGTTCAGCCCCAGCATTTT. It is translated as CASTGRGGVQPQHF.

CDR3: CAMQGKGYRYGYTF. CDR3 sequence (DNA): TGTGCCATGCAGGGGAAGGGGTACAGGTATGGCTACACCTTC. The rearrangement joins TRBV10-3 to TRBJ1-2; the D gene is possibly TRBD1 (6 bases). The V end lost 9 bases, the J end lost 5 bases, and 19 bases lay between the germline ends. This CDR3 contains 14 residues. Germline CDR1 reads ENHRY; CDR2 reads SYGVKD.

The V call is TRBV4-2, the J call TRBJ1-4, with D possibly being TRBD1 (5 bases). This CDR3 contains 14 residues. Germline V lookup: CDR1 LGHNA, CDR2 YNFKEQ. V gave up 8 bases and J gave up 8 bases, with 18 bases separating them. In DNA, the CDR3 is TGTGCCAGCTGCCTCGGGACCCCGGGGGAAAAACTGTTTTTT. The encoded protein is CASCLGTPGEKLFF.

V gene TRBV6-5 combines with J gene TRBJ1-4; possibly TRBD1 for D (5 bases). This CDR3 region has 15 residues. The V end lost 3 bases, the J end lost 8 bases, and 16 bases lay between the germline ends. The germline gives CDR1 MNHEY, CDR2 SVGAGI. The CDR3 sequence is CASSYRGHGGEKLFF. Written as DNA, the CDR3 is TGTGCCAGCAGTTATCGCGGACACGGTGGGGAAAAACTGTTTTTT.

In DNA, the CDR3 is TGTGCCAGCAGCAAGGAACTAGCGGGGGGGAATGAGCAGTTCTTC. Translated, it gives CASSKELAGGNEQFF. V usage is TRBV21-1 and J usage is TRBJ2-1; TRBD2 reflects the table's D call only, with no check against the DNA. TRBV21-1 is a documented pseudogene. CDR3 size: 15 residues.

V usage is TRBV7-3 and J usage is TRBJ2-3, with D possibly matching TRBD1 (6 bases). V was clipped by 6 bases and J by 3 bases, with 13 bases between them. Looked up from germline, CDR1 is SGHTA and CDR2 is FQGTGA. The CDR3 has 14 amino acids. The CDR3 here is CASSITGYTDTQYF. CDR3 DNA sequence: TGTGCCAGCAGTATCACAGGGTATACAGATACGCAGTATTTT.

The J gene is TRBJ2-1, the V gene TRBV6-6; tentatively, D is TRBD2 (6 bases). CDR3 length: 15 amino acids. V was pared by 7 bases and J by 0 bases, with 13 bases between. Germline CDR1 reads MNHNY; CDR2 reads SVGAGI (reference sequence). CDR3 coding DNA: TGTGCCAGCACCCCCGGGACTTCCTCCTACAATGAGCAGTTCTTC. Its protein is CASTPGTSSYNEQFF.

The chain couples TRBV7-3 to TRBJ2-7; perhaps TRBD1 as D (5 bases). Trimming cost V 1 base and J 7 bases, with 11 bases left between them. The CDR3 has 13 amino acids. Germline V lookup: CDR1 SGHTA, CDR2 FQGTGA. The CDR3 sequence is CASSLIPGREQYF. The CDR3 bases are TGTGCCAGCAGCTTAATCCCAGGGCGAGAGCAGTACTTC.